The clone carrying this T cell receptor beta chain was seen just once. The antigen is unknown. The data belong to a study of post-analysis software for immune sequencing data. Study-level points and caveats: Diversity measured as normalized Chao1 was significantly lower in multiple sclerosis patients than in controls. A few TRBV segments (TRBV5-6, TRBV5-1 and TRBV20-1 among them) occurred more frequently in patients than in controls.

The CDR3 extends over 13 amino acids. The germline gives CDR1 LNHNV, CDR2 YYDKDF (reference sequence). Trimming left V 6 bases short and J 6 bases short, with 9 bases between. Built from TCR beta cDNA, the libraries had unique molecular identifiers in them. TCRdb reprocessed the PCR reads with MiXCR, giving one entry per CDR3 protein. The sample shows around 400,000 distinct CDR3 sequences, less than 35% of them seen only once. Sequenced input: blood. The source is a girl aged 10-17 years with multiple sclerosis. The chain couples TRBV15 to TRBJ1-6, with a weak D call TRBD1 (5 bases). The CDR3 DNA reads TGTGCCACCAGGGGGGGAGGTAATTCACCCCTCCACTTT. This translates into CATRGGGNSPLHF.